A few counts support the clone carrying this T cell receptor beta chain. The target antigen is unknown. Antigen-specific CD4+ T cells expanded by the ViraFEST assay with viral peptide pools were then sequenced. When nine to ten days of culture had elapsed, CD4+ T cells were isolated. Convalescent patients had PCR-confirmed SARS-CoV-2 infection between March and December 2020. On days 3 and 7, fresh IL-2 medium replaced half the medium. The assay was immunoSEQ multiplex PCR, and TCRdb's table has in-frame clones only and misses some. This repertoire shows around 30,000 clones, roughly 72% found once; its top ten account for more than 15%. This sample is part of a study of vaccination effects on CD4 cells after COVID-19. Trimming left V 7 bases short and J 7 bases short, with 20 bases between. Per the germline V gene, CDR1 is MNHEY and CDR2 is SVGAGI. The CDR3 has 14 amino acids. Broader study findings: The study found that post-vaccine spike-reactive clones in convalescents were mainly new vaccine-induced clones. Marked clonal contraction was seen in infection- and vaccine-induced clones late after vaccination. Few convalescent patients were studied, and early post-infection samples were lacking.

Material: CD4+ T cells from PBMCs cultured with SARS-CoV-2 spike peptides, obtained before COVID-19 vaccination. The TCR originated in a human donor who had a prior SARS-CoV-2 infection. The chain combines TRBV6-5 with TRBJ2-7; tentatively, D is TRBD1 (6 bases). CDR3 amino acids: CASTQRGRGREQYF. CDR3 nucleotide sequence: TGTGCCAGCACCCAAAGGGGCAGGGGAAGGGAGCAGTACTTC.